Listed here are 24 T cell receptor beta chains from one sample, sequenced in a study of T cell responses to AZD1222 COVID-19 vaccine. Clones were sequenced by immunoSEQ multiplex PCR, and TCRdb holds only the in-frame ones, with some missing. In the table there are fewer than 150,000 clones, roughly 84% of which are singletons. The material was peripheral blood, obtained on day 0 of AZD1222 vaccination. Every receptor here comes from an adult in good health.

CDR3: CASSLVGTGHTDTQYF. CDR3 nucleotide sequence: TGTGCCAGCAGCTTAGTTGGGACAGGACACACAGATACGCAGTATTTT. This sequence joins TRBV7-2 and TRBJ2-3; TRBD1 aligns across 8 bases. Trimming at V came to 1 base and at J to 2 bases, leaving 5 bases not matched to a gene. The CDR3 consists of 16 residues. In germline, CDR1 is SGHTA, CDR2 FQGNSA.

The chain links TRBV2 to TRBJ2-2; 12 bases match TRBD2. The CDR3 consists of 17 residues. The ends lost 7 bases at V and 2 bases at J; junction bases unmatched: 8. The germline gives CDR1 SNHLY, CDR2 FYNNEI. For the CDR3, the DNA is TGTGCCAGCACCACCACTAGCGGGGGGTTCAACACCGGGGAGCTGTTTTTT. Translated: CASTTTSGGFNTGELFF.

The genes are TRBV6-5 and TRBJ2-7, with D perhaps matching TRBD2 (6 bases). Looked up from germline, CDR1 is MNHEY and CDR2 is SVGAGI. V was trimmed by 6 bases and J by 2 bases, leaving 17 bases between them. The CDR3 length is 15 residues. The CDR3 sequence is CASRIDPSVTYEQYF. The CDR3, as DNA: TGTGCCAGCAGGATCGACCCTAGCGTAACCTACGAGCAGTACTTC.

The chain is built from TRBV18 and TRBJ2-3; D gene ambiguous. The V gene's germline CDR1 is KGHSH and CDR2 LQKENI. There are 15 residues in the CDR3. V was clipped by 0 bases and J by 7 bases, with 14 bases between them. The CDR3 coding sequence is TGTGCCAGCTCACCACCGAGTCCCAACTCCAATACGCAGTATTTT. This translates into CASSPPSPNSNTQYF.

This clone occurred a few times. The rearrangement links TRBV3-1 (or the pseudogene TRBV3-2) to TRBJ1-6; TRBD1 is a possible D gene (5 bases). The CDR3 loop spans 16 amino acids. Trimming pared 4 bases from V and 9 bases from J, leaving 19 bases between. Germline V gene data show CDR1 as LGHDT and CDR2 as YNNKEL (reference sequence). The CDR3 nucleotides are TGTGCCAGCAGCCCCTCCGGGTGGGGGGACGGTTCACCCCTCCACTTT. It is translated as CASSPSGWGDGSPLHF.

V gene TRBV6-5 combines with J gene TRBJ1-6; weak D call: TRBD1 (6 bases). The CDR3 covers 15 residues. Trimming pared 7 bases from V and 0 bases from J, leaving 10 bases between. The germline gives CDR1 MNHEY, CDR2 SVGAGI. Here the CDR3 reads CASNDRSSYNSPLHF. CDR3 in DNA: TGTGCCAGCAACGACAGGAGCTCCTATAATTCACCCCTCCACTTT.

As DNA, the CDR3 is TGCGCCAGCAGCCAAAGTGGAGTCTTAGGTAGCGGGGAAGGTGAGCAGTTCTTC. Its translation is CASSQSGVLGSGEGEQFF. The rearrangement links TRBV4-1 to TRBJ2-1; the match to TRBD2 covers 8 bases. This CDR3 comprises 18 residues. Germline CDR1 and CDR2: MGHRA and YSYEKL. The J segment lost 9 bases and the V segment lost 2 bases, leaving 18 bases of the junction unmatched.

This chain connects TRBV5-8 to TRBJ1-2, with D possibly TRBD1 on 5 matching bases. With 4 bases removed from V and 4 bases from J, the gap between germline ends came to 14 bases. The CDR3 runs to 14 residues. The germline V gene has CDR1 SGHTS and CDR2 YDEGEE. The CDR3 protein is CASSPQTGVYGYTF. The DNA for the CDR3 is TGTGCCAGCAGCCCGCAGACGGGGGTCTATGGCTACACCTTC.

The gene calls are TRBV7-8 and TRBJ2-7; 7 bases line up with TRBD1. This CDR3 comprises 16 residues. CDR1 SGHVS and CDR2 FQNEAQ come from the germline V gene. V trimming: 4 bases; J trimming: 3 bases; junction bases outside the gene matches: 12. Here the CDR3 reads CASSSYPGQSYYEQYF. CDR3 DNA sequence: TGTGCCAGCAGCTCCTACCCGGGACAGAGCTACTACGAGCAGTACTTC.

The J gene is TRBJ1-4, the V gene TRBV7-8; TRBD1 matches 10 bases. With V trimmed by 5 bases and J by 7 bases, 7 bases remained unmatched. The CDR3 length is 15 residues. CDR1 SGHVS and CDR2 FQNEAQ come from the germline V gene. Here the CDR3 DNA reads TGTGCCAGCAGCCTGGACAGGGGGGTGGGTGAAAAACTGTTTTTT. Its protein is CASSLDRGVGEKLFF. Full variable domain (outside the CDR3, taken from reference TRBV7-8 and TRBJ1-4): GAGVSQSPRYKVAKRGQDVALRCDPISGHVSLFWYQQALGQGPEFLTYFQNEAQLDKSGLPSDRFFAERPEGSVSTLKIQRTQQEDSAVYLCASSLDRGVGEKLFFGSGTQLSVL.

The CDR3: CASSTGTGSISNQPQHF. The CDR3 bases are TGTGCCAGCAGTACCGGGACAGGGTCTATTAGCAATCAGCCCCAGCATTTT. The V gene is TRBV2, the J gene TRBJ1-5, with 9 bases matching TRBD1. Germline lookup yields CDR1 SNHLY and CDR2 FYNNEI. The CDR3 spans 17 residues. J lost 0 bases, V lost 5 bases, and 8 bases had no gene match.

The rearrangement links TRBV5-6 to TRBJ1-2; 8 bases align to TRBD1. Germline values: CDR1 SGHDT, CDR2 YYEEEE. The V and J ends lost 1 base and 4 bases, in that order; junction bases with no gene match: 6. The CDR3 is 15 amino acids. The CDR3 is CASSLKEDRVYGYTF. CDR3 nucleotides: TGTGCCAGCAGCTTGAAGGAGGACAGGGTCTATGGCTACACCTTC.

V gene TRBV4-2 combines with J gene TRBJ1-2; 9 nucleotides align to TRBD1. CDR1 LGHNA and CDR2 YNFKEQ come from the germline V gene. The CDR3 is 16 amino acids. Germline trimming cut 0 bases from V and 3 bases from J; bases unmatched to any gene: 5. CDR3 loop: CASSQEGGQGYYGYTF. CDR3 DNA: TGTGCCAGCAGCCAAGAAGGGGGACAGGGATACTATGGCTACACCTTC.

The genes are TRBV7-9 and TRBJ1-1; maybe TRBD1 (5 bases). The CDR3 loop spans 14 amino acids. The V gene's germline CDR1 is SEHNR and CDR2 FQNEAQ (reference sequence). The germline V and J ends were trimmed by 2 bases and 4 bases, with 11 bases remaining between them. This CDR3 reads CASSLRGVITEAFF. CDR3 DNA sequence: TGTGCCAGCAGCTTACGAGGGGTGATCACTGAAGCTTTCTTT. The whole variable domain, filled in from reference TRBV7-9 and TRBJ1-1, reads DTGVSQNPRHKITKRGQNVTFRCDPISEHNRLYWYRQTLGQGPEFLTYFQNEAQLEKSRLLSDRFSAERPKGSFSTLEIQRTEQGDSAMYLCASSLRGVITEAFFGQGTRLTVV.

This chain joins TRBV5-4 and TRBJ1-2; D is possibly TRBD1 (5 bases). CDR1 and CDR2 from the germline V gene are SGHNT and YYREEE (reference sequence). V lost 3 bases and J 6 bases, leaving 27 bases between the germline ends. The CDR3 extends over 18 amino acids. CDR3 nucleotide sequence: TGTGCCAGCAGCTCGGGGGGAAAGTCCCTCTTCATAGCCAATGGCTACACCTTC. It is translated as CASSSGGKSLFIANGYTF.

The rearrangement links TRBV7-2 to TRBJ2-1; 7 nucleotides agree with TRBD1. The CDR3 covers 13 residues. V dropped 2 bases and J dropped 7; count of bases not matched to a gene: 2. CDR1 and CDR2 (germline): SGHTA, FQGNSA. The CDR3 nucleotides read TGTGCCAGCAGCTTAATCAGGGGGAATGAGCAGTTCTTC. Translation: CASSLIRGNEQFF. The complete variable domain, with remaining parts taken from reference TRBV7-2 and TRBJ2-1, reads GAGVSQSPSNKVTEKGKDVELRCDPISGHTALYWYRQSLGQGLEFLIYFQGNSAPDKSGLPSDRFSAERTGGSVSTLTIQRTQQEDSAVYLCASSLIRGNEQFFGPGTRLTVL.

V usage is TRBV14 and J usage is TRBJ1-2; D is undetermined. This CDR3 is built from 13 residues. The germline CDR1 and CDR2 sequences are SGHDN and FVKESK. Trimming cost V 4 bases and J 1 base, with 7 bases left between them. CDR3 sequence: CASSPQYNYGYTF. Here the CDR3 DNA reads TGTGCCAGCAGCCCGCAGTATAACTATGGCTACACCTTC.

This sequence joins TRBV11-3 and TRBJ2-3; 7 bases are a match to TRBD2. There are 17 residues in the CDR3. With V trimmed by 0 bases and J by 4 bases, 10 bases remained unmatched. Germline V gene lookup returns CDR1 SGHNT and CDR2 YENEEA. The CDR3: CASSLDRGAGTPDTQYF. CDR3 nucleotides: TGTGCCAGCAGCTTAGATCGAGGAGCGGGAACCCCAGATACGCAGTATTTT.

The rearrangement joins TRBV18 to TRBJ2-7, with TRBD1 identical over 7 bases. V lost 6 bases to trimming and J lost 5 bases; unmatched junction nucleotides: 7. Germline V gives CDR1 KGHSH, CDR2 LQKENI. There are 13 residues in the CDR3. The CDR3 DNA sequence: TGTGCCAGCTCGCAAGACAGGGTTCACGAGCAGTACTTC. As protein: CASSQDRVHEQYF.

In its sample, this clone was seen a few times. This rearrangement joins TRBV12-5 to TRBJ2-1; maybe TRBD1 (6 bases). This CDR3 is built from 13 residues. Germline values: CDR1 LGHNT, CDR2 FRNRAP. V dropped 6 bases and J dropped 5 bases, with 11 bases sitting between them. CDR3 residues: CASGRDTNNEQFF. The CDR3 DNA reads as TGTGCTAGTGGCCGGGACACCAACAATGAGCAGTTCTTC.

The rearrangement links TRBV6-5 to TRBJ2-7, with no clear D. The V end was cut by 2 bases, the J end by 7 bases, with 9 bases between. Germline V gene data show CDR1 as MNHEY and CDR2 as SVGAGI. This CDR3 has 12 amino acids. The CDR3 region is CASSYPGQEQYF. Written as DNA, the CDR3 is TGTGCCAGCAGTTACCCCGGGCAAGAGCAGTACTTC.

CDR3 loop: CASSPLGGQETQYF. CDR3 nucleotide sequence: TGCGCCAGCAGCCCGCTAGGGGGACAAGAGACCCAGTACTTC. The chain recombines TRBV5-1 with TRBJ2-5; a weak D match, TRBD1 (6 bases). V lost 4 bases and J lost 2, with 12 bases in between. Germline CDR1 reads SGHRS; CDR2 reads YFSETQ. The CDR3 extends over 14 amino acids.

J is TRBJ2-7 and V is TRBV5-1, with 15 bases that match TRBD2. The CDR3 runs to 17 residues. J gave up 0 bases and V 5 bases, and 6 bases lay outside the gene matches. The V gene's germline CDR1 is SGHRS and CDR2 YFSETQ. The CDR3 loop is CASRSPGLAGGSYEQYF. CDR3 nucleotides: TGCGCCAGCAGGTCTCCGGGACTAGCGGGGGGCTCCTACGAGCAGTACTTC.

In nucleotides, the CDR3 is TGCGCCAGCAGCCAAGGTCCTGAAAAACTGTTTTTT. Translated, it gives CASSQGPEKLFF. The genes are TRBV4-1 and TRBJ1-4; D gene uncertain. This CDR3 contains 12 residues. V lost 1 base, J lost 7 bases, and 4 bases lay in between. Germline V gene data show CDR1 as MGHRA and CDR2 as YSYEKL.